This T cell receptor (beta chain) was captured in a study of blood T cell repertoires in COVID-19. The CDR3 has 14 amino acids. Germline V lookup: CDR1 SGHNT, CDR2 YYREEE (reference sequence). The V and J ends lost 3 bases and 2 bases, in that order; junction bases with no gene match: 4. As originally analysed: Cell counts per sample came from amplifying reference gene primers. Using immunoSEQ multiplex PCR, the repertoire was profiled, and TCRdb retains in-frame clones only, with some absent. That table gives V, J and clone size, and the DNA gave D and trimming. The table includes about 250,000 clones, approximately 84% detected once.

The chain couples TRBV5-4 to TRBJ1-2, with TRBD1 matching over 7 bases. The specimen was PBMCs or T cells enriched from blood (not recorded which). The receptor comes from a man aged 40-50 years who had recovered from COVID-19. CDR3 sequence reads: CASSYWTGNYGYTF. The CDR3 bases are TGTGCCAGCAGCTATTGGACAGGCAACTATGGCTACACCTTC.